Described below is a single T cell receptor (beta chain) sequence and its context. The CDR3 length is 11 residues. Trimming cost V 6 bases and J 8 bases, with 8 bases left between them. Germline CDR1 is MDHEN and CDR2 is SYDVKM. A CD45RA+ naive subset and a CD45RA-negative memory subset were split from CD4+ cells. This entry belongs to a study of shared clonotypes between healthy human individuals. As for the study in general: For every donor, three CD4 naive, three CD4 memory, two CD8 naive and one CD8 memory plates were used.

The table came from immunoSEQ multiplex PCR; TCRdb's copy has only in-frame clones and leaves some out. The data contain a few million clones, over 90% of them singletons. The rearrangement links TRBV28 to TRBJ1-5; no firm D call. The source material was naive CD4+ T cells from PBMCs. Described subset: CD45RA+ positively selected. This clonotype originated in a man between 18 and 35 years old in good health. Some clones in this sample may be carry-over from other donors' samples. The DNA of the CDR3 is TGTGCCAGCAGCCACGAGGAGCCCCAGCATTTT. This gives the protein CASSHEEPQHF.